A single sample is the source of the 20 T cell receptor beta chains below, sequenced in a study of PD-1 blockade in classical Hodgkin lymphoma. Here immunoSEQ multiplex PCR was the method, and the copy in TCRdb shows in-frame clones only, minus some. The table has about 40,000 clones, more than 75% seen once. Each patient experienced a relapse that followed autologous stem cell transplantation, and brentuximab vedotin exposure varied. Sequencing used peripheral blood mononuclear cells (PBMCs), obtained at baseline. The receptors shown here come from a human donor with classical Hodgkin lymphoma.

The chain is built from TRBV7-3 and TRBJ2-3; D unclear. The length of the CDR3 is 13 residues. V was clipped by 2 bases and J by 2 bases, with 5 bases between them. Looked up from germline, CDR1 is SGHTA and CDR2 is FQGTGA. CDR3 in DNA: TGTGCCAGCAGCTTATTAAACACAGATACGCAGTATTTT. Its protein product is CASSLLNTDTQYF.

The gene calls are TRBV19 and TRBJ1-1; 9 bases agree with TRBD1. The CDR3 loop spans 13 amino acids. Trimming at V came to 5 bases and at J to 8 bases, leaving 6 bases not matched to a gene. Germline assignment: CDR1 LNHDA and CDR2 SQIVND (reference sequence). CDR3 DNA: TGTGCCAGTAGTCACAGGGGGCAAGGGGAAGCTTTCTTT. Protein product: CASSHRGQGEAFF.

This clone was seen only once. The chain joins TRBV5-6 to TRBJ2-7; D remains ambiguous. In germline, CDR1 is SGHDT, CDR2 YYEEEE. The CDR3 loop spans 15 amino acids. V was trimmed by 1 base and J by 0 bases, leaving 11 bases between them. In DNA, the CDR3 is TGTGCCAGCAGCTTGTTGGGTAAGGGCTCCTACGAGCAGTACTTC. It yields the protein CASSLLGKGSYEQYF.

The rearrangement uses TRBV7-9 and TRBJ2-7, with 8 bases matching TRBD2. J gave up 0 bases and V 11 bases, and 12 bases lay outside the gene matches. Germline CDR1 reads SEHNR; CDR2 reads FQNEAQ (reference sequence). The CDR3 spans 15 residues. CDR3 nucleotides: TGTGCCGGGACGATAGCGGGGCGAAGCTCCTACGAGCAGTACTTC. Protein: CAGTIAGRSSYEQYF.

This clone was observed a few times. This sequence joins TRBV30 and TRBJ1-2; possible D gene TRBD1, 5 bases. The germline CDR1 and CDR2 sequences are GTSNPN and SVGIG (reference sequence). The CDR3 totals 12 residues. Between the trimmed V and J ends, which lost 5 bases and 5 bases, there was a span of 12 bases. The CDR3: CAWSGGYYGYTF. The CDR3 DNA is TGTGCCTGGTCCGGGGGATATTATGGCTACACCTTC.

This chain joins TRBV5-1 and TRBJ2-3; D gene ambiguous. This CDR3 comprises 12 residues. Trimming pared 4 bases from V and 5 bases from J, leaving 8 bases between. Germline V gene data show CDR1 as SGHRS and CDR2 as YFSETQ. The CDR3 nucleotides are TGCGCCAGCAGCACAAGCGTAGATACGCAGTATTTT. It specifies CASSTSVDTQYF. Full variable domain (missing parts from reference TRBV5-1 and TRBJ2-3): KAGVTQTPRYLIKTRGQQVTLSCSPISGHRSVSWYQQTPGQGLQFLFEYFSETQRNKGNFPGRFSGRQFSNSRSEMNVSTLELGDSALYLCASSTSVDTQYFGPGTRLTVL.

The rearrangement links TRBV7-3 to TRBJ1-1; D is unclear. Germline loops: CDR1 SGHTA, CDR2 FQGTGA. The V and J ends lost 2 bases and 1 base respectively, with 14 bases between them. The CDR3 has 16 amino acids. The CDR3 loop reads CASSLWGRGGNTEAFF. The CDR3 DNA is TGTGCCAGCAGCTTATGGGGTCGGGGAGGGAACACTGAAGCTTTCTTT. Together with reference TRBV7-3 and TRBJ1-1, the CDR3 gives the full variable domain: GAGVSQTPSNKVTEKGKYVELRCDPISGHTALYWYRQSLGQGPEFLIYFQGTGAADDSGLPNDRFFAVRPEGSVSTLKIQRTERGDSAVYLCASSLWGRGGNTEAFFGQGTRLTVV.

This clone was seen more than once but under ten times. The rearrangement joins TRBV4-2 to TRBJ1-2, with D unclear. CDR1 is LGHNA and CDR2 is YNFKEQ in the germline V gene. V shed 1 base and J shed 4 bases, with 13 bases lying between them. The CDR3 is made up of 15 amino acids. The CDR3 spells CASSQGTGSPYGYTF. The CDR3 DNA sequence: TGTGCCAGCAGCCAAGGGACGGGGTCCCCCTATGGCTACACCTTC.

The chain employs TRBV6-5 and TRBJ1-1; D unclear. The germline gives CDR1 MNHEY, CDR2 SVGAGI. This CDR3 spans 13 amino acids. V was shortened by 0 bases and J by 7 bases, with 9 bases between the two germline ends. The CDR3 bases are TGTGCCAGCAGTTACTCGGTTGGGATTGAAGCTTTCTTT. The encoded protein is CASSYSVGIEAFF.

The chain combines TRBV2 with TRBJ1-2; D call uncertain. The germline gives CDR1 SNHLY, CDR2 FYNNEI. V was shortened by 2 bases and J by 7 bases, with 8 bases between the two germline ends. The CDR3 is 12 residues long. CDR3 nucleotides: TGTGCCAGCAGTGAAACAGTTCTTGGCTACACCTTC. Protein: CASSETVLGYTF.

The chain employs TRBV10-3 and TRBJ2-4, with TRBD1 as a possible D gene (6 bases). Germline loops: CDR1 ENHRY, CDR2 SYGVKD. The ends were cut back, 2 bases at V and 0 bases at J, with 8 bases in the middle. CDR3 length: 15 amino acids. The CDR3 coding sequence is TGTGCCATCAGTGAGGACAGGCTAGCCAAAAACATTCAGTACTTC. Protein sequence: CAISEDRLAKNIQYF.

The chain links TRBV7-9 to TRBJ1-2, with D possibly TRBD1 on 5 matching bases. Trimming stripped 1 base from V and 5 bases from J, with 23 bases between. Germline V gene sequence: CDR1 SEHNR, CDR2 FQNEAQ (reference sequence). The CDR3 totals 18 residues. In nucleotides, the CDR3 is TGTGCCAGCAGCTTAGAAGGGGCGGGAAGGGCCATCGGTTATGGCTACACCTTC. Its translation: CASSLEGAGRAIGYGYTF.

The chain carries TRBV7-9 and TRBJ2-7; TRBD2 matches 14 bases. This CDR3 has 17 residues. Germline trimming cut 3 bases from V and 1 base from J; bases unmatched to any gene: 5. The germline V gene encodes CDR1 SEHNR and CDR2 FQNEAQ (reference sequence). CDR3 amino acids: CASSFGLAGGYSYEQYF. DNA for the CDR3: TGTGCCAGCAGCTTCGGACTAGCGGGAGGCTATTCCTACGAGCAGTACTTC.

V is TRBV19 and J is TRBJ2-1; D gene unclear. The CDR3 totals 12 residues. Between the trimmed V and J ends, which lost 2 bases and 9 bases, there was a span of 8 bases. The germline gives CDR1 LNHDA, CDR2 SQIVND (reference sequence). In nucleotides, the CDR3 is TGTGCCAGTAGTATATGGTCAGGTGAGCAGTTCTTC. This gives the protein CASSIWSGEQFF.

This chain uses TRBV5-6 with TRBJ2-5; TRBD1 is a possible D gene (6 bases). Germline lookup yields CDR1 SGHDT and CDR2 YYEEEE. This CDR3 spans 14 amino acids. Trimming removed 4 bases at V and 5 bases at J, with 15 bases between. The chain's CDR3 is CASSRTGQGETQYF. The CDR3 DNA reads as TGTGCCAGCAGCCGGACCGGTCAGGGGGAGACCCAGTACTTC.

This chain's CDR3 is CASSAQGPSYEQYF. For the CDR3, the DNA is TGTGCCAGCAGCGCACAGGGGCCCTCCTACGAGCAGTACTTC. This chain links TRBV9 with TRBJ2-5; 7 positions match TRBD1. The J call may be mistaken, given a closer DNA end match to TRBJ2-7. Germline V gene lookup returns CDR1 SGDLS and CDR2 YYNGEE. The CDR3 has 14 amino acids.

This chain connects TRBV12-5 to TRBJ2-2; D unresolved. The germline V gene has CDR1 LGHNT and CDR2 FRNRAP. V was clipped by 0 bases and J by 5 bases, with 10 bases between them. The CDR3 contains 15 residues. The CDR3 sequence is CASGLVLGGTGELFF. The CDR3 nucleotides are TGTGCTAGTGGTTTGGTACTGGGCGGTACCGGGGAGCTGTTTTTT.

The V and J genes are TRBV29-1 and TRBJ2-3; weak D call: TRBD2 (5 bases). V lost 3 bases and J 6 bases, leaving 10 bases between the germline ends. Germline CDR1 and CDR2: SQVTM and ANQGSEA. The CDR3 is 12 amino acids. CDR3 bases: TGCAGCGTTGACCCGCGGGCCGATACGCAGTATTTT. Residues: CSVDPRADTQYF.

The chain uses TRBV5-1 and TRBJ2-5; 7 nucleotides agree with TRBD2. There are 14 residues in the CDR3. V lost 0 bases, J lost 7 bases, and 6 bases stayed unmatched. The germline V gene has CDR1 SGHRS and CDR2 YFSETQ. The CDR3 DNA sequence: TGCGCCAGCAGCTTGGACACTAGCGTGGGGACCCAGTACTTC. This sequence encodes CASSLDTSVGTQYF.

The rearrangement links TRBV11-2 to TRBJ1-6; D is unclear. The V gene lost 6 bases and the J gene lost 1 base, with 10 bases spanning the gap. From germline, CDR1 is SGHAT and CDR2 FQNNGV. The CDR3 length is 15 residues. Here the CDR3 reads CASSFSSSYNSPLHF. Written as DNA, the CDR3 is TGTGCCAGCAGTTTCTCCTCATCCTATAATTCACCCCTCCACTTT. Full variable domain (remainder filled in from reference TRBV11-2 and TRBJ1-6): EAGVAQSPRYKIIEKRQSVAFWCNPISGHATLYWYQQILGQGPKLLIQFQNNGVVDDSQLPKDRFSAERLKGVDSTLKIQPAKLEDSAVYLCASSFSSSYNSPLHFGNGTRLTVT.